The entry that follows covers one T cell receptor (beta chain) sequence. Ages ranged from about 18 to 100 years, with residence in around 24 US areas. The recovered donors of Cohort 3 showed two negative PCRs, clearance, or symptom resolution. This sample is part of a study of blood T cell repertoires in COVID-19. Under the authors' procedure: Researchers report that nucleated cell counts were estimated from reference gene primer amplification. The protocol was immunoSEQ multiplex PCR, while the TCRdb copy is restricted to in-frame clones and leaves out a portion. V and J calls and clone size are those listed in that table; D and trimming were worked out from the DNA. The sample lists around 270,000 clones, 80% to 90% occurring once. Specimen: PBMCs or T cells enriched from blood (not recorded which). This sequence was found in a woman aged 25 to 45 who had recovered from COVID-19.

This chain's CDR3 is CASSLSGETEAFF. The CDR3 DNA is TGTGCCAGCAGTTTATCAGGGGAGACTGAAGCTTTCTTT. The chain couples TRBV28 to TRBJ1-1; possible D gene TRBD1, 6 bases. From germline, CDR1 is MDHEN and CDR2 SYDVKM. Trimming took off 1 base at V and 5 bases at J, with 8 bases between the two ends. This CDR3 spans 13 amino acids. The variable domain in full, with the rest retrieved from reference TRBV28 and TRBJ1-1, is DVKVTQSSRYLVKRTGEKVFLECVQDMDHENMFWYRQDPGLGLRLIYFSYDVKMKEKGDIPEGYSVSREKKERFSLILESASTNQTSMYLCASSLSGETEAFFGQGTRLTVV.